The rows below give T cell receptor beta chains drawn from one sample of a study of human T cells and chemical hapten exposure. MiXCR, run by TCRdb on the RACE reads, gives a single entry per CDR3 protein. The sample includes 35,000 to 50,000 distinct CDR3 sequences, approximately 9.5% of them seen just once. Sequenced material: whole blood, taken in connection with sensitization to the hapten diphenylcyclopropenone (DPC). Every receptor here comes from a woman younger than 45 with alopecia areata. Some clones in this sample may be carry-over from other donors' samples. CDR3s include the opening cysteine and the closing phenylalanine or tryptophan. D genes are given only for firm matches. Not all rows give a size; the values are once, few, many and, for expanded clones, a class.

d_call: TRBD1; clone_size: many; v_call: TRBV6-6; j_call: TRBJ1-2; cdr3_aa: CASVDRGRENYGYTF; cdr3_nt: TGTGCCAGCGTAGACAGGGGGCGAGAAAACTATGGCTACACCTTC
d_call: .; clone_size: few; v_call: TRBV18; j_call: TRBJ2-3; cdr3_aa: CASSPITDTQYF; cdr3_nt: TGTGCCAGCTCACCCATAACAGATACGCAGTATTTT
d_call: TRBD1; clone_size: medium-sized; v_call: TRBV29-1; j_call: TRBJ2-5; cdr3_aa: CSVEVGTGGAETQYF; cdr3_nt: TGCAGCGTTGAAGTAGGGACAGGGGGCGCAGAGACCCAGTACTTC
d_call: TRBD1; clone_size: few; v_call: TRBV3-1; j_call: TRBJ1-6; cdr3_aa: CASRHQDRANSPLHF; cdr3_nt: TGTGCCAGCAGACACCAGGACAGGGCAAATTCACCCCTCCACTTT
d_call: .; clone_size: few; v_call: TRBV28; j_call: TRBJ2-1; cdr3_aa: CASSLLGGVNNEQFF; cdr3_nt: TGTGCCAGCAGTTTATTGGGGGGAGTAAACAATGAGCAGTTCTTC
d_call: .; clone_size: .; v_call: TRBV14; j_call: TRBJ2-1; cdr3_aa: CASSQEMEPPGQFF; cdr3_nt: TGTGCCAGCAGCCAAGAGATGGAGCCCCCAGGGCAGTTCTTC
d_call: .; clone_size: many; v_call: TRBV15; j_call: TRBJ2-5; cdr3_aa: CATSRDGTQETQYF; cdr3_nt: TGTGCCACCAGCAGAGATGGCACTCAAGAGACCCAGTACTTC
d_call: .; clone_size: many; v_call: TRBV19; j_call: TRBJ2-5; cdr3_aa: CASSIGAAGKETQYF; cdr3_nt: TGTGCCAGTAGTATAGGCGCGGCGGGAAAAGAGACCCAGTACTTC
d_call: .; clone_size: many; v_call: TRBV7-8; j_call: TRBJ2-1; cdr3_aa: CASSPGGAGEQFF; cdr3_nt: TGTGCCAGCAGCCCGGGGGGCGCGGGTGAGCAGTTCTTC
d_call: .; clone_size: many; v_call: TRBV20-1; j_call: TRBJ2-7; cdr3_aa: CSARPRGAPREQYF; cdr3_nt: TGCAGTGCTAGGCCCAGGGGGGCCCCTAGGGAGCAGTACTTC
d_call: .; clone_size: many; v_call: TRBV12-3/TRBV12-4; j_call: TRBJ1-5; cdr3_aa: CASRAGGQPQHF; cdr3_nt: TGTGCCAGCAGGGCGGGCGGTCAGCCCCAGCATTTT
d_call: TRBD1; clone_size: .; v_call: TRBV3-1; j_call: TRBJ1-1; cdr3_aa: CASSLRTGAGNTEAFF; cdr3_nt: TGTGCCAGCAGCCTCAGGACAGGGGCAGGGAACACTGAAGCTTTCTTT
d_call: TRBD1; clone_size: many; v_call: TRBV5-1; j_call: TRBJ2-5; cdr3_aa: CASSPRQGQTQYF; cdr3_nt: TGCGCCAGCAGCCCACGACAGGGACAGACCCAGTACTTC
d_call: .; clone_size: many; v_call: TRBV29-1; j_call: TRBJ1-1; cdr3_aa: CSVGQTLGTEAFF; cdr3_nt: TGCAGCGTTGGACAAACCCTAGGCACTGAAGCTTTCTTT
d_call: .; clone_size: few; v_call: TRBV24-1; j_call: TRBJ2-5; cdr3_aa: CATRPGLETQYF; cdr3_nt: TGTGCCACCAGACCGGGCTTAGAGACCCAGTACTTC
d_call: TRBD1; clone_size: many; v_call: TRBV30; j_call: TRBJ1-4; cdr3_aa: CAWSRTGQNEKLFF; cdr3_nt: TGTGCCTGGAGTAGGACAGGGCAGAATGAAAAACTGTTTTTT
d_call: TRBD1; clone_size: few; v_call: TRBV7-2; j_call: TRBJ2-7; cdr3_aa: CASKTGGASYEQYF; cdr3_nt: TGTGCCAGTAAAACAGGGGGCGCTTCCTACGAGCAGTACTTC
d_call: .; clone_size: many; v_call: TRBV28; j_call: TRBJ2-2; cdr3_aa: CASRTTGRAGELFF; cdr3_nt: TGTGCCAGCAGGACAACAGGGCGGGCCGGGGAGCTGTTTTTT
d_call: .; clone_size: .; v_call: TRBV6-2/TRBV6-3; j_call: TRBJ2-1; cdr3_aa: CASSQGRKSSYNEQFF; cdr3_nt: TGTGCCAGCTCCCAAGGGAGAAAAAGCTCCTACAATGAGCAGTTCTTC
d_call: TRBD2; clone_size: few; v_call: TRBV2; j_call: TRBJ2-3; cdr3_aa: CASSGRAGATDTQYF; cdr3_nt: TGTGCCAGCAGTGGGAGAGCGGGGGCCACAGATACGCAGTATTTT
d_call: .; clone_size: many; v_call: TRBV3-1; j_call: TRBJ2-1; cdr3_aa: CASSQRTTKNEQFF; cdr3_nt: TGTGCCAGCAGCCAAAGGACTACTAAAAATGAGCAGTTCTTC
d_call: TRBD2; clone_size: many; v_call: TRBV6-2/TRBV6-3; j_call: TRBJ2-3; cdr3_aa: CASRRSGGSTDTQYF; cdr3_nt: TGTGCCAGCAGACGTAGCGGGGGTAGCACAGATACGCAGTATTTT
d_call: .; clone_size: .; v_call: TRBV6-6; j_call: TRBJ1-2; cdr3_aa: CASSSGRLNYGYTF; cdr3_nt: TGTGCCAGCAGTTCTGGACGGCTTAACTATGGCTACACCTTC
d_call: .; clone_size: many; v_call: TRBV12-3/TRBV12-4; j_call: TRBJ2-3; cdr3_aa: CASSRTGTQYF; cdr3_nt: TGTGCCAGCAGTCGAACGGGTACGCAGTATTTT
d_call: .; clone_size: many; v_call: TRBV5-5; j_call: TRBJ1-1; cdr3_aa: CASSTSDWEAVNTEAFF; cdr3_nt: TGTGCCAGCAGCACCTCGGATTGGGAGGCAGTGAACACTGAAGCTTTCTTT
d_call: .; clone_size: .; v_call: TRBV9; j_call: TRBJ2-3; cdr3_aa: CASSSPGAITDTQYF; cdr3_nt: TGTGCCAGCAGCTCCCCGGGGGCTATCACAGATACGCAGTATTTT
d_call: TRBD2; clone_size: few; v_call: TRBV20-1; j_call: TRBJ2-5; cdr3_aa: CSARDPRTSELETQYF; cdr3_nt: TGCAGTGCTAGAGATCCTCGGACTAGCGAACTGGAGACCCAGTACTTC
d_call: .; clone_size: many; v_call: TRBV12-5; j_call: TRBJ2-1; cdr3_aa: CASGLTGYNEQFF; cdr3_nt: TGTGCTAGTGGTTTGACAGGGTACAATGAGCAGTTCTTC
d_call: .; clone_size: few; v_call: TRBV20-1; j_call: TRBJ2-7; cdr3_aa: CSASGRAYEQYF; cdr3_nt: TGCAGTGCTAGTGGCAGGGCCTACGAGCAGTACTTC
d_call: .; clone_size: many; v_call: TRBV4-3; j_call: TRBJ1-1; cdr3_aa: CASSPRSTENTEAFF; cdr3_nt: TGCGCCAGCAGCCCGCGCTCGACAGAGAACACTGAAGCTTTCTTT
d_call: .; clone_size: .; v_call: TRBV5-1; j_call: TRBJ2-4; cdr3_aa: CASRDGGRAKNIQYF; cdr3_nt: TGCGCCAGCAGGGATGGGGGGCGAGCCAAAAACATTCAGTACTTC
d_call: .; clone_size: many; v_call: TRBV29-1; j_call: TRBJ2-5; cdr3_aa: CSVEAGEETQYF; cdr3_nt: TGCAGCGTTGAGGCAGGGGAAGAGACCCAGTACTTC
d_call: TRBD1; clone_size: many; v_call: TRBV28; j_call: TRBJ1-5; cdr3_aa: CASSLTGGTQPQHF; cdr3_nt: TGTGCCAGCAGTCTCACAGGGGGCACTCAGCCCCAGCATTTT
d_call: TRBD2; clone_size: .; v_call: TRBV11-2; j_call: TRBJ2-1; cdr3_aa: CASRRFGLADTYNEQFF; cdr3_nt: TGTGCCAGCAGACGATTTGGACTAGCGGACACTTACAATGAGCAGTTCTTC
d_call: .; clone_size: .; v_call: TRBV9; j_call: TRBJ1-1; cdr3_aa: CASGRENTEAFF; cdr3_nt: TGTGCCAGCGGGCGGGAGAACACTGAAGCTTTCTTT
d_call: .; clone_size: .; v_call: TRBV12-3/TRBV12-4; j_call: TRBJ1-4; cdr3_aa: CASSLNEKLFF; cdr3_nt: TGTGCCAGCAGTTTGAATGAAAAACTGTTTTTT
d_call: TRBD2; clone_size: .; v_call: TRBV5-5; j_call: TRBJ2-5; cdr3_aa: CASSSFAGGPGETQYF; cdr3_nt: TGTGCCAGCAGCTCTTTCGCGGGGGGGCCAGGAGAGACCCAGTACTTC
d_call: .; clone_size: few; v_call: TRBV6-2/TRBV6-3; j_call: TRBJ1-2; cdr3_aa: CASSYDGANYGYTF; cdr3_nt: TGTGCCAGCAGTTACGACGGAGCTAACTATGGCTACACCTTC
d_call: .; clone_size: .; v_call: TRBV6-2/TRBV6-3; j_call: TRBJ1-1; cdr3_aa: CASRGGRDTRTQGTEAFF; cdr3_nt: TGTGCCAGCAGGGGAGGCCGGGACACGCGAACCCAGGGCACTGAAGCTTTCTTT
d_call: TRBD2; clone_size: few; v_call: TRBV5-4; j_call: TRBJ2-3; cdr3_aa: CASSPERGATDTQYF; cdr3_nt: TGTGCCAGCAGCCCAGAGCGGGGGGCTACAGATACGCAGTATTTT
d_call: TRBD1; clone_size: many; v_call: TRBV19; j_call: TRBJ1-5; cdr3_aa: CASSWTGDQPQHF; cdr3_nt: TGTGCCAGTAGTTGGACAGGGGATCAGCCCCAGCATTTT
d_call: TRBD2; clone_size: .; v_call: TRBV6-6; j_call: TRBJ2-3; cdr3_aa: CASSTRSGGPTASGVQYF; cdr3_nt: TGTGCCAGCAGTACCCGTAGCGGGGGGCCTACCGCGAGTGGGGTGCAGTATTTT
d_call: .; clone_size: many; v_call: TRBV5-1; j_call: TRBJ1-1; cdr3_aa: CASSLTTPNTEAFF; cdr3_nt: TGCGCCAGCAGCTTAACTACGCCGAACACTGAAGCTTTCTTT
d_call: TRBD1; clone_size: .; v_call: TRBV11-3; j_call: TRBJ2-2; cdr3_aa: CASSLGGQSTGELFF; cdr3_nt: TGTGCCAGCAGCTTAGGGGGACAGAGCACCGGGGAGCTGTTTTTT
d_call: .; clone_size: few; v_call: TRBV28; j_call: TRBJ1-5; cdr3_aa: CASSNRVQPQHF; cdr3_nt: TGTGCCAGCAGTAACAGGGTCCAGCCCCAGCATTTT
d_call: .; clone_size: few; v_call: TRBV6-2/TRBV6-3; j_call: TRBJ2-5; cdr3_aa: CASGHGETQYF; cdr3_nt: TGTGCCAGCGGACACGGCGAGACCCAGTACTTC
d_call: .; clone_size: many; v_call: TRBV7-6; j_call: TRBJ2-1; cdr3_aa: CASSSRRGSNEQFF; cdr3_nt: TGTGCCAGCAGCTCACGTCGGGGGAGCAATGAGCAGTTCTTC
d_call: TRBD2; clone_size: many; v_call: TRBV5-6; j_call: TRBJ2-3; cdr3_aa: CASSLGLAGLTDTQYF; cdr3_nt: TGTGCCAGCAGCTTGGGGCTAGCGGGGCTCACAGATACGCAGTATTTT
d_call: .; clone_size: .; v_call: TRBV6-2/TRBV6-3; j_call: TRBJ2-3; cdr3_aa: CASESGSLTDTQYF; cdr3_nt: TGTGCCAGCGAATCCGGTTCCCTCACAGATACGCAGTATTTT
d_call: .; clone_size: .; v_call: TRBV5-5; j_call: TRBJ1-1; cdr3_aa: CASSRSLGTGPNTEAFF; cdr3_nt: TGTGCCAGCAGCCGATCCCTAGGTACAGGGCCGAACACTGAAGCTTTCTTT
d_call: .; clone_size: many; v_call: TRBV6-5; j_call: TRBJ1-1; cdr3_aa: CASRPGPHTEAFF; cdr3_nt: TGTGCCAGCAGGCCCGGCCCCCACACTGAAGCTTTCTTT
d_call: TRBD1; clone_size: many; v_call: TRBV28; j_call: TRBJ1-5; cdr3_aa: CASSSPAWDRRDQPQHF; cdr3_nt: TGTGCCAGCAGTTCGCCCGCCTGGGACAGAAGAGATCAGCCCCAGCATTTT
d_call: .; clone_size: few; v_call: TRBV6-1; j_call: TRBJ1-4; cdr3_aa: CASSGGDTVGKLFF; cdr3_nt: TGTGCCAGCAGTGGAGGGGACACAGTCGGGAAACTGTTTTTT
d_call: .; clone_size: few; v_call: TRBV28; j_call: TRBJ2-7; cdr3_aa: CASSGRDYEQYF; cdr3_nt: TGTGCCAGCAGTGGAAGGGACTACGAGCAGTACTTC
d_call: .; clone_size: many; v_call: TRBV7-2; j_call: TRBJ2-7; cdr3_aa: CASSRIMGEQYF; cdr3_nt: TGTGCCAGCAGTCGCATCATGGGCGAGCAGTACTTC